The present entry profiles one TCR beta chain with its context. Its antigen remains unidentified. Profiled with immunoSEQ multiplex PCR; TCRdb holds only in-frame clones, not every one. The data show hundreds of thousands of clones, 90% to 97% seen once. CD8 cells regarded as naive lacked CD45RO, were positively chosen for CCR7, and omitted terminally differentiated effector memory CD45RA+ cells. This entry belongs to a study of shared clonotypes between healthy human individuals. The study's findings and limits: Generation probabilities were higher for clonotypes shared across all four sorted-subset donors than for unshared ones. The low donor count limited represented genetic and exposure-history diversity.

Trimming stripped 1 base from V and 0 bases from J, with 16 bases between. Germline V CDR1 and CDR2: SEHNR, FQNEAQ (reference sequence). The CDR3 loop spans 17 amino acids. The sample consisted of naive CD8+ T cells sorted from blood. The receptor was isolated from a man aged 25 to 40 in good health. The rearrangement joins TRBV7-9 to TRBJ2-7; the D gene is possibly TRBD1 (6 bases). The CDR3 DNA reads TGTGCCAGCAGCTTAGACAGGACAGCCATGAACTCCTACGAGCAGTACTTC. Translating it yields CASSLDRTAMNSYEQYF.